This TCR beta chain came from a study of CD8 T cells in Susac syndrome. Unmatched junction bases numbered 7, after V lost 4 bases and J lost 2 bases. The CDR3 has 15 amino acids. Germline-derived CDR1 and CDR2 are SGDLS and YYNGEE. RNA in amounts of roughly 0.5 to 1 ug was reverse transcribed with random hexamers. TCRdb passed the immunoSEQ multiplex PCR reads through MiXCR, listing each CDR3 protein once. The data contain 100,000 to 150,000 distinct CDR3 sequences, 93% of them singletons. The clonotype was recovered from a human donor with multiple sclerosis. The chain has TRBV9 and TRBJ1-2; 8 positions agree with TRBD1. The sample taken for sequencing was CD8+ T cells from PBMCs. The CDR3 protein is CASSSSRTGNYGYTF. The CDR3, as DNA: TGTGCCAGCAGCTCCTCCCGGACAGGGAACTATGGCTACACCTTC.